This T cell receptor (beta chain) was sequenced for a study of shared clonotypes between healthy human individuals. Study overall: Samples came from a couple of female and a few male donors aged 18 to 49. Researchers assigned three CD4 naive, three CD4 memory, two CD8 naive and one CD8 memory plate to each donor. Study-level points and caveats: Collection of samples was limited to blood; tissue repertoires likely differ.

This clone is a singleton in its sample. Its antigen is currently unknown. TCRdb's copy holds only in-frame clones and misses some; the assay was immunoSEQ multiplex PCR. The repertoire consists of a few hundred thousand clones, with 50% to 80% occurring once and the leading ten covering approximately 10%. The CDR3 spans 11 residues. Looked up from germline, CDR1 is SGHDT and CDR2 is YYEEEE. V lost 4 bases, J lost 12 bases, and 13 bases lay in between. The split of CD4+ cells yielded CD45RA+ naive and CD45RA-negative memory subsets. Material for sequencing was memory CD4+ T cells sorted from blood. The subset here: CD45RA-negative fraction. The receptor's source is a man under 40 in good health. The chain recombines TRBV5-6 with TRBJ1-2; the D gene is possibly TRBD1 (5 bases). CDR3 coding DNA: TGTGCCAGCAGCCTTAACCGGGACGACACCTTC. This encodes CASSLNRDDTF.